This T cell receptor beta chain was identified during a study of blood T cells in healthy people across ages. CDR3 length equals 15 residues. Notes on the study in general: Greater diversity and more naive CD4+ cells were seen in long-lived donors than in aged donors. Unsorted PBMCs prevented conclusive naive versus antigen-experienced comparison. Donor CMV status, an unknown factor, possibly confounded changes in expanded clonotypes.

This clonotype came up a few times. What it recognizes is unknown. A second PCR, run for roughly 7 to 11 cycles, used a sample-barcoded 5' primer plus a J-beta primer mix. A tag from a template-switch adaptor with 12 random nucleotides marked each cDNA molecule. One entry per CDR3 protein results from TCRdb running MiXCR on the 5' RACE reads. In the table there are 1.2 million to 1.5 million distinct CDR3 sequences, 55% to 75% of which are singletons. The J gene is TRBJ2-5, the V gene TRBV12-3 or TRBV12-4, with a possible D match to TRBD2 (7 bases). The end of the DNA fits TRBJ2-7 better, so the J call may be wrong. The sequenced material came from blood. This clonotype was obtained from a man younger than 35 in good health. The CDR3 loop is CASSFAQGGNYEQYF. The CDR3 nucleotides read TGTGCCAGCAGTTTTGCACAGGGAGGGAACTACGAGCAGTACTTC.